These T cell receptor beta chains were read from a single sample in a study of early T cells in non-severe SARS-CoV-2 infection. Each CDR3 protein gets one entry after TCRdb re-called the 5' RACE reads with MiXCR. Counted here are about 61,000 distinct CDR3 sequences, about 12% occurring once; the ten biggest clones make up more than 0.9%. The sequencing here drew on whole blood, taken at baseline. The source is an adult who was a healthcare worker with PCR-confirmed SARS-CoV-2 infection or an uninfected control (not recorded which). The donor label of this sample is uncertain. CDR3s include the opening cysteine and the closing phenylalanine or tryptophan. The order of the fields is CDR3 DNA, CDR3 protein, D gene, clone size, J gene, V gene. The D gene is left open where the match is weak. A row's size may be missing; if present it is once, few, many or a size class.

DNA: TGCAGTGCTAGAGATTTAAGTCCCCCCCAAGAGACCCAGTACTTC; CDR3: CSARDLSPPQETQYF; D: .; size: few; J: TRBJ2-5; V: TRBV20-1
DNA: TGTGCCAGCAGGTGGGGAGCTGAAGGGACCCAGTACTTC; CDR3: CASRWGAEGTQYF; D: .; size: .; J: TRBJ2-5; V: TRBV2
DNA: TGCAGCGCCACCCGGAGGGTGGAAGAGACCCAGTACTTC; CDR3: CSATRRVEETQYF; D: .; size: many; J: TRBJ2-5; V: TRBV29-1
DNA: TGTGCCAGCAGCCCCCCGGGACTAGCGTTCAATGAGCAGTTCTTC; CDR3: CASSPPGLAFNEQFF; D: TRBD2; size: few; J: TRBJ2-1; V: TRBV14
DNA: TGTGCCTGGAGTTCGGGACAGGGCAACACCGGGGAGCTGTTTTTT; CDR3: CAWSSGQGNTGELFF; D: TRBD1; size: .; J: TRBJ2-2; V: TRBV30
DNA: TGCAGCGTTGCCCCTCGGGGCACAGATACGCAGTATTTT; CDR3: CSVAPRGTDTQYF; D: .; size: many; J: TRBJ2-3; V: TRBV29-1
DNA: TGTGCCAGCAGCCAATCCGGGCAGGGAGATACGCAGTATTTT; CDR3: CASSQSGQGDTQYF; D: .; size: many; J: TRBJ2-3; V: TRBV7-3
DNA: TGTGCCAGCAGCCAAGATCGTAAGGGTCCGAACCCAGATACGCAGTATTTT; CDR3: CASSQDRKGPNPDTQYF; D: .; size: .; J: TRBJ2-3; V: TRBV3-1
DNA: TGCAGCGTTGAATTAGTAGGGACCCAAGAGACCCAGTACTTC; CDR3: CSVELVGTQETQYF; D: .; size: few; J: TRBJ2-5; V: TRBV29-1
DNA: TGCGCCAGCAGCTTGGGACGACAGGGCACGAAAGAGACCCAGTACTTC; CDR3: CASSLGRQGTKETQYF; D: TRBD1; size: few; J: TRBJ2-5; V: TRBV5-1
DNA: TGCGCCAGCAGCCCCGGGGCAGGGGGCAACACCGGGGAGCTGTTTTTT; CDR3: CASSPGAGGNTGELFF; D: TRBD1; size: few; J: TRBJ2-2; V: TRBV5-1
DNA: TGTGCCAGCAGCTCCTTAGATCCGAGTCAGCCCCAGCATTTT; CDR3: CASSSLDPSQPQHF; D: .; size: medium-sized; J: TRBJ1-5; V: TRBV7-9
DNA: TGCAGTGCTAGAGAGGGGGGCAGGGATGCCTATAATTCACCCCTCCACTTT; CDR3: CSAREGGRDAYNSPLHF; D: .; size: .; J: TRBJ1-6; V: TRBV20-1
DNA: TGTGCCAGCAGTACATCACAGGGGAGCAGGGAAAAACTGTTTTTT; CDR3: CASSTSQGSREKLFF; D: TRBD1; size: .; J: TRBJ1-4; V: TRBV12-3/TRBV12-4
DNA: TGTGCCAGCAGCACGACGGAGAACACTGAAGCTTTCTTT; CDR3: CASSTTENTEAFF; D: .; size: .; J: TRBJ1-1; V: TRBV14
DNA: TGTGCCAGCTCGCCTCCGGGACCGGCTTATGAAAAACTGTTTTTT; CDR3: CASSPPGPAYEKLFF; D: .; size: .; J: TRBJ1-4; V: TRBV28
DNA: TGTGCCAGCAGCGCAGGGACAGCAAATGGCTACACCTTC; CDR3: CASSAGTANGYTF; D: TRBD1; size: many; J: TRBJ1-2; V: TRBV9
DNA: TGTGCCAGCAGCGCTTATAGACCAGGCGGGGATGGCTACACCTTC; CDR3: CASSAYRPGGDGYTF; D: .; size: many; J: TRBJ1-2; V: TRBV27
DNA: TGCAGTGCTAGAGAATCTGGGACAGGGCACACTGAAGCTTTCTTT; CDR3: CSARESGTGHTEAFF; D: TRBD1; size: .; J: TRBJ1-1; V: TRBV20-1
DNA: TGTGCCAGCAGCTTTGGAGACCCCATAGATACGCAGTATTTT; CDR3: CASSFGDPIDTQYF; D: .; size: .; J: TRBJ2-3; V: TRBV5-4
DNA: TGTGCCTGGAGTCAACAGAGGAATGAAAAACTGTTTTTT; CDR3: CAWSQQRNEKLFF; D: .; size: few; J: TRBJ1-4; V: TRBV30
DNA: TGCGCCAGCAGCTTGGGGACAGGGGACCCTATACTCTTCGGTGGCTACACCTTC; CDR3: CASSLGTGDPILFGGYTF; D: TRBD1; size: once; J: TRBJ1-2; V: TRBV5-1
DNA: TGTGCCTGGAGCTTGCCGGGGGCTAACTATGGCTACACCTTC; CDR3: CAWSLPGANYGYTF; D: .; size: few; J: TRBJ1-2; V: TRBV30
DNA: TGTGCCAGCTCACAGGGGAGGAACACTGAAGCTTTCTTT; CDR3: CASSQGRNTEAFF; D: .; size: .; J: TRBJ1-1; V: TRBV18
DNA: TGTGCCAGCAGCTTGATATCCGGGAACACTGAAGCTTTCTTT; CDR3: CASSLISGNTEAFF; D: .; size: few; J: TRBJ1-1; V: TRBV5-4
DNA: TGTGCCAGCAGTTCGGGAATGAGCACAGATACGCAGTATTTT; CDR3: CASSSGMSTDTQYF; D: .; size: .; J: TRBJ2-3; V: TRBV2
DNA: TGCGCCAGCAGCCGGCCTTCTGATCAGCCCCAGCATTTT; CDR3: CASSRPSDQPQHF; D: .; size: few; J: TRBJ1-5; V: TRBV4-1
DNA: TGCAGCGTTCATCTCAGGACTGGAGAAGAGACCCAGTACTTC; CDR3: CSVHLRTGEETQYF; D: .; size: .; J: TRBJ2-5; V: TRBV29-1
DNA: TGTGCCAGCAGCTCATCGTACAAGAACACTGAAGCTTTCTTT; CDR3: CASSSSYKNTEAFF; D: .; size: .; J: TRBJ1-1; V: TRBV11-2
DNA: TGTGCCAGCAGTTCGACCGGACAGGGCCTGCGGGCTTTCTTT; CDR3: CASSSTGQGLRAFF; D: TRBD1; size: few; J: TRBJ1-1; V: TRBV27
DNA: TGCAGCGTTGTACTGGACAGGGCGAGGATGAACACTGAAGCTTTCTTT; CDR3: CSVVLDRARMNTEAFF; D: TRBD1; size: .; J: TRBJ1-1; V: TRBV29-1
DNA: TGTGCCAGCAGCCAAGACCTGGACAGGTACTATGGCTACACCTTC; CDR3: CASSQDLDRYYGYTF; D: TRBD1; size: few; J: TRBJ1-2; V: TRBV3-1
DNA: TGTGCCAGCAGTCCCTCCCGGGCGGGAGAAAAACTGTTTTTT; CDR3: CASSPSRAGEKLFF; D: .; size: .; J: TRBJ1-4; V: TRBV6-5
DNA: TGTGCCAGCAGCCCGGCGGGGGTAGTCAATGAGCAGTTCTTC; CDR3: CASSPAGVVNEQFF; D: TRBD2; size: few; J: TRBJ2-1; V: TRBV7-2
DNA: TGTGCCAGCAGTTCCACACCCGGACGGGGGGGGAACACCATATATTTT; CDR3: CASSSTPGRGGNTIYF; D: .; size: few; J: TRBJ1-3; V: TRBV28
DNA: TGTGCCAGCAGCCAAGGACTAGCGGGGGGGACTGGTGCTACGCAGTATTTT; CDR3: CASSQGLAGGTGATQYF; D: TRBD2; size: .; J: TRBJ2-3; V: TRBV12-3/TRBV12-4
DNA: TGCAGTGCTAGAGATCTCGTCTTGGCGGGTGACACCGGGGAGCTGTTTTTT; CDR3: CSARDLVLAGDTGELFF; D: .; size: few; J: TRBJ2-2; V: TRBV20-1
DNA: TGTGCCTGGAGTGCCCACAGAAATCAGCCCCAGCATTTT; CDR3: CAWSAHRNQPQHF; D: .; size: many; J: TRBJ1-5; V: TRBV30
DNA: TGTGCCAGCTCACCACCCGAAGAAAAACTGTTTTTT; CDR3: CASSPPEEKLFF; D: .; size: .; J: TRBJ1-4; V: TRBV18
DNA: TGTGCCAGCACCCTTTATGGGGACTACTTC; CDR3: CASTLYGDYF; D: .; size: few; J: TRBJ1-2; V: TRBV12-3/TRBV12-4
DNA: TGTGCCAGCAGTTTCGGGGACAGGGTTATGAAAGGGGCCAACGTCCTGACTTTC; CDR3: CASSFGDRVMKGANVLTF; D: TRBD1; size: many; J: TRBJ2-6; V: TRBV12-3/TRBV12-4
DNA: TGTGCCATCAGCAATGGACTAGCGGGGTCCTACAATGAGCAGTTCTTC; CDR3: CAISNGLAGSYNEQFF; D: TRBD2; size: many; J: TRBJ2-1; V: TRBV10-3
DNA: TGTGCCAGCAGCCACCCACGGTCCCCGGACGTCTATGAGCAGTTCTTC; CDR3: CASSHPRSPDVYEQFF; D: .; size: .; J: TRBJ2-1; V: TRBV3-1
DNA: TGTGCCAGCCTCCGGGACTCTGGCGGGACCCAGTACTTC; CDR3: CASLRDSGGTQYF; D: .; size: .; J: TRBJ2-5; V: TRBV2
DNA: TGTGCCAGCAGTTTAGCCGGGACAGCTCCAAACTATGGCTACACCTTC; CDR3: CASSLAGTAPNYGYTF; D: TRBD1; size: few; J: TRBJ1-2; V: TRBV12-3/TRBV12-4
DNA: TGTGCCAGCAGTTTAACAGGTCCCAATTCACCCCTCCACTTT; CDR3: CASSLTGPNSPLHF; D: .; size: .; J: TRBJ1-6; V: TRBV27
DNA: TGCGCCAGCAACCAAACAAGGAACACTGAAGCTTTCTTT; CDR3: CASNQTRNTEAFF; D: .; size: .; J: TRBJ1-1; V: TRBV4-1
DNA: TGTGCCAGCAGCTTAGTAGGTAACGACATTCAGTACTTC; CDR3: CASSLVGNDIQYF; D: .; size: few; J: TRBJ2-4; V: TRBV7-9
DNA: TGTGCCAGCAGCCAAGGACACTTTTTCCAGACCCAGTACTTC; CDR3: CASSQGHFFQTQYF; D: .; size: few; J: TRBJ2-5; V: TRBV3-1
DNA: TGTGCCAGCAGCTCACAGGGGGGATCATTCGAAAAACTGTTTTTT; CDR3: CASSSQGGSFEKLFF; D: TRBD1; size: few; J: TRBJ1-4; V: TRBV9
DNA: TGTGCCAGTACTGTGCAGGGAAGGACCGGGGAGCTGTTTTTT; CDR3: CASTVQGRTGELFF; D: .; size: few; J: TRBJ2-2; V: TRBV19